This T cell receptor (beta chain) derives from a study of blood T cell repertoires in COVID-19. On the study more broadly: Material from acute and convalescent COVID-19 was sourced from the United States, Italy and Spain. From T cells, B-cell-depleted T cells, or PBMCs came the material, which was cDNA or gDNA.

Using immunoSEQ multiplex PCR, the repertoire was profiled, and TCRdb retains in-frame clones only, with some absent. This sample yields fewer than 200,000 clones, of which more than 75% are seen a single time; 15% to 20% belongs to the top ten. The germline CDR1 and CDR2 sequences are MNHEY and SVGEGT. V was pared by 2 bases and J by 6 bases, with 7 bases of the junction left unmatched. This CDR3 has 15 residues. Donors were grouped by their self-reported clinical history. What was sequenced was PBMCs or T cells enriched from blood (not recorded which). This sequence joins TRBV6-2 or TRBV6-3 and TRBJ2-3, with 8 bases matching TRBD2. The TCR sequence derives from a woman aged 45-65 years who had recovered from COVID-19. The CDR3 sequence: CASSYVSGRRDTQYF. In nucleotides, the CDR3 is TGTGCCAGCAGTTACGTGAGCGGGAGACGTGATACGCAGTATTTT.